This paragraph reports one T cell receptor (beta chain). As yet, its antigen is unknown. The V and J ends lost 3 bases and 0 bases respectively, with 14 bases between them. The CDR3 consists of 16 residues. Germline assignment: CDR1 SGDLS and CDR2 YYNGEE. The data derive from a study of cytomegalovirus exposure and HLA in healthy donors. Study context: Earlier work reported some 110 million unique TCR beta sequences from about 190 million T cells. Study-wide points: Segments of the TCR beta V type were, in most cases, productive about 90% or about 30% of the time in an earlier analysis. Listed as cytomegalovirus-associated were 150 or so TCR beta chains.

The PCR employed 60 Vbeta primers together with 13 Jbeta primers. Sequenced by immunoSEQ multiplex PCR; TCRdb stores in-frame clones only, minus some. The sample includes over 150,000 clones, more than 80% seen only once; the top ten take 0.6% to 0.7%. This sequence originates from a boy between 5 and 17 years old in good health and CMV-seronegative. Input material: PBMCs. The chain has TRBV9 and TRBJ2-3, with D perhaps TRBD1 (6 bases). Here the CDR3 DNA reads TGTGCCAGCAGCGGGGGACGAGGACAGAGCACAGATACGCAGTATTTT. Amino acid sequence: CASSGGRGQSTDTQYF.